These 22 T cell receptor beta chains came from one sample sequenced in a study of CD8 T cells in Susac syndrome. Random hexamers primed reverse transcription of 0.5 to 1 ug RNA. TCRdb fed the immunoSEQ multiplex PCR reads into MiXCR, producing one record per CDR3 protein. The sample shows fewer than 85,000 distinct CDR3 sequences, just under 95% of them seen only once. Material: CD8+ T cells from PBMCs. The receptors here all came from a human donor with multiple sclerosis.

This clonotype showed up just once. The chain links TRBV13 to TRBJ2-5, with a tentative D call TRBD1 (6 bases). Germline V CDR1 and CDR2: PRHDT, FYEKMQ (reference sequence). V was pared by 4 bases and J by 5 bases, with 20 bases between. The CDR3 is 16 residues long. DNA of the CDR3: TGTGCCAGCAGCTCTCGGGGTGGCGCCCAGGGGGAGACCCAGTACTTC. Translating gives CASSSRGGAQGETQYF.

V and J are TRBV7-9 and TRBJ1-6, with D tentatively TRBD1 (5 bases). The germline gives CDR1 SEHNR, CDR2 FQNEAQ (reference sequence). The CDR3 length is 18 residues. The ends were cut back, 7 bases at V and 2 bases at J, with 21 bases in the middle. Here the CDR3 DNA reads TGTGCCAGCACCCCACAGCCCTCGGGGGGACCCTATAATTCACCCCTCCACTTT. Protein product: CASTPQPSGGPYNSPLHF. The full variable domain, completed using reference TRBV7-9 and TRBJ1-6, is DTGVSQNPRHKITKRGQNVTFRCDPISEHNRLYWYRQTLGQGPEFLTYFQNEAQLEKSRLLSDRFSAERPKGSFSTLEIQRTEQGDSAMYLCASTPQPSGGPYNSPLHFGNGTRLTVT.

The chain has TRBV30 and TRBJ2-1; TRBD2 aligns across 8 bases. This CDR3 is 14 amino acids long. Germline-derived CDR1 and CDR2 are GTSNPN and SVGIG (reference sequence). Trimming removed 5 bases from V and 6 bases from J; junction bases left unmatched: 9. CDR3 protein: CAWEGLAGPNEQFF. In DNA form, the CDR3 reads TGTGCCTGGGAGGGTCTAGCGGGCCCCAATGAGCAGTTCTTC. The full variable domain, its missing parts supplied by reference TRBV30 and TRBJ2-1, is SQTIHQWPATLVQPVGSPLSLECTVEGTSNPNLYWYRQAAGRGLQLLFYSVGIGQISSEVPQNLSASRPQDRQFILSSKKLLLSDSGFYLCAWEGLAGPNEQFFGPGTRLTVL.

The V call is TRBV4-3, the J call TRBJ2-1; D not certain. The CDR3 runs to 14 residues. V gave up 4 bases and J gave up 0 bases, with 7 bases separating them. CDR1 and CDR2 from the germline V gene are LGHNA and YSLEER. CDR3 residues: CASSRRLSYNEQFF. Written as DNA, the CDR3 is TGCGCCAGCAGCCGACGGCTCTCCTACAATGAGCAGTTCTTC.

The chain couples TRBV14 to TRBJ2-7, with TRBD2 as a possible D gene (5 bases). Germline assignment: CDR1 SGHDN and CDR2 FVKESK. CDR3 length: 15 amino acids. Trimming took off 2 bases at V and 4 bases at J, with 15 bases between the two ends. CDR3: CASSQSFERDYEQYF. The CDR3 DNA sequence: TGTGCCAGCAGCCAATCTTTTGAGAGGGATTACGAGCAGTACTTC.

A single count supports this clonotype. J is TRBJ2-7 and V is TRBV6-2 or TRBV6-3; 11 bases line up with TRBD1. The CDR3 loop spans 16 amino acids. Trimming cost V 2 bases and J 1 base; bases outside gene matches: 4. The germline CDR1 and CDR2 sequences are MNHEY and SVGEGT. The CDR3 DNA is TGTGCCAGCAGTTACCCGGGACAGGGGGTTTCCTACGAGCAGTACTTC. It translates to CASSYPGQGVSYEQYF.

The chain recombines TRBV13 with TRBJ2-7; 12 nucleotides align to TRBD2. There are 16 residues in the CDR3. Germline V CDR1 and CDR2: PRHDT, FYEKMQ (reference sequence). V was pared by 5 bases and J by 1 base, with 6 bases of the junction left unmatched. The CDR3 loop is CASSLAGGQGSYEQYF. The CDR3 DNA reads as TGTGCCAGCAGCCTAGCGGGAGGGCAGGGATCCTACGAGCAGTACTTC.

The chain links TRBV6-2 or TRBV6-3 to TRBJ1-1; D might be TRBD1 (5 bases). V lost 2 bases and J 4 bases, leaving 17 bases between the germline ends. Germline V lookup: CDR1 MNHEY, CDR2 SVGEGT. The CDR3 sequence is 16 residues long. The CDR3 sequence: CASSYTLGAGGTEAFF. CDR3 DNA sequence: TGTGCCAGCAGTTACACCCTCGGGGCCGGGGGCACTGAAGCTTTCTTT.

The chain links TRBV3-1 to TRBJ2-7; TRBD1 aligns across 8 bases. This CDR3 comprises 15 residues. The germline gives CDR1 LGHDT, CDR2 YNNKEL (reference sequence). The V gene end was trimmed by 5 bases and the J gene end by 6 bases; junction bases not matched to a gene: 12. Here the CDR3 reads CASSEAGTGEGEQYF. DNA of the CDR3: TGTGCCAGCAGCGAAGCCGGGACAGGAGAGGGCGAGCAGTACTTC.

The gene calls are TRBV3-1 and TRBJ2-7, with D unclear. The ends were cut back, 2 bases at V and 3 bases at J, with 5 bases in the middle. Germline V gene sequence: CDR1 LGHDT, CDR2 YNNKEL (reference sequence). The CDR3 has 12 amino acids. The CDR3 loop reads CASSQKVYEQYF. The DNA for the CDR3 is TGTGCCAGCAGCCAAAAGGTCTACGAGCAGTACTTC.

V and J are TRBV7-8 and TRBJ1-5, with 7 bases that match TRBD1. The trim removed 2 bases at V and 3 bases at J, leaving 4 bases unmatched. There are 15 residues in the CDR3. The germline V gene has CDR1 SGHVS and CDR2 FQNEAQ. Here the CDR3 DNA reads TGTGCCAGCAGCTTACCCAGGGGGAACAATCAGCCCCAGCATTTT. It specifies CASSLPRGNNQPQHF. The whole variable domain, filled in from reference TRBV7-8 and TRBJ1-5, reads GAGVSQSPRYKVAKRGQDVALRCDPISGHVSLFWYQQALGQGPEFLTYFQNEAQLDKSGLPSDRFFAERPEGSVSTLKIQRTQQEDSAVYLCASSLPRGNNQPQHFGDGTRLSIL.

This chain uses TRBV6-2 or TRBV6-3 with TRBJ2-1; D call uncertain. The germline V gene encodes CDR1 MNHEY and CDR2 SVGEGT. The V gene lost 6 bases and the J gene lost 0 bases, with 12 bases spanning the gap. The length of the CDR3 is 15 residues. In DNA, the CDR3 is TGTGCCAGCAGCTATGCGGCAGTCTCCTACAATGAGCAGTTCTTC. It codes for CASSYAAVSYNEQFF.

The chain carries TRBV19 and TRBJ1-5; possible D gene TRBD1, 5 bases. This CDR3 has 13 residues. Germline values: CDR1 LNHDA, CDR2 SQIVND (reference sequence). V was clipped by 4 bases and J by 5 bases, with 9 bases between them. This CDR3 reads CASSSAGDQPQHF. The CDR3 region has the DNA TGTGCCAGTAGTAGCGCGGGGGATCAGCCCCAGCATTTT.

A note on this clonotype: A read error may account for a junction end that differs from germline. This chain links TRBV7-9 with TRBJ2-7; D is ambiguous. Per the germline V gene, CDR1 is SEHNR and CDR2 is FQNEAQ (reference sequence). This CDR3 has 13 residues. CDR3 amino acids: CASRLDAYHEQYF. The CDR3 DNA is TGTGCCAGCAGATTAGACGCCTACCACGAGCAGTACTTC.

V gene TRBV29-1 combines with J gene TRBJ2-2; maybe TRBD1 (5 bases). The CDR3 runs to 15 residues. Germline CDR1 and CDR2: SQVTM and ANQGSEA. V lost 3 bases, J lost 1 base, and 12 bases lay in between. The CDR3 here is CSVEWGRGNTGELFF. For the CDR3, the DNA is TGCAGCGTTGAGTGGGGCCGTGGGAACACCGGGGAGCTGTTTTTT.

The chain couples TRBV19 to TRBJ2-1; D not certain. Germline CDR1 and CDR2: LNHDA and SQIVND (reference sequence). The CDR3 sequence is 12 residues long. Trimming took off 6 bases at V and 1 base at J, with 4 bases between the two ends. CDR3 coding DNA: TGTGCCAGTAGAGCTTCCTACAATGAGCAGTTCTTC. It is translated as CASRASYNEQFF.

This sequence joins TRBV28 and TRBJ1-1, with D possibly being TRBD1 (5 bases). This CDR3 spans 13 amino acids. The germline gives CDR1 MDHEN, CDR2 SYDVKM. Trimming left V 5 bases short and J 6 bases short, with 13 bases between. CDR3 sequence: CASSPPGVAEAFF. The CDR3 bases are TGTGCCAGCAGTCCGCCGGGGGTGGCTGAAGCTTTCTTT. Looking up the rest from reference TRBV28 and TRBJ1-1 gives the full variable domain: DVKVTQSSRYLVKRTGEKVFLECVQDMDHENMFWYRQDPGLGLRLIYFSYDVKMKEKGDIPEGYSVSREKKERFSLILESASTNQTSMYLCASSPPGVAEAFFGQGTRLTVV.

The chain has TRBV27 and TRBJ2-7, with D maybe TRBD1 (5 bases). Germline V gene lookup returns CDR1 MNHEY and CDR2 SMNVEV (reference sequence). The CDR3 is 16 residues long. Trimming pared 0 bases from V and 0 bases from J, leaving 12 bases between. This CDR3 is CASSLSPGSSSYEQYF. The CDR3 DNA reads as TGTGCCAGCAGTTTATCCCCAGGGTCTAGCTCCTACGAGCAGTACTTC.

The chain is built from TRBV7-9 and TRBJ1-2; D unresolved. Germline CDR1 reads SEHNR; CDR2 reads FQNEAQ (reference sequence). This CDR3 has 15 amino acids. The V end lost 3 bases, the J end lost 0 bases, and 11 bases lay between the germline ends. CDR3 nucleotides: TGTGCCAGCAGCTTCAAGGAGGAATCTAACTATGGCTACACCTTC. Its protein is CASSFKEESNYGYTF. The full variable domain, in which reference TRBV7-9 and TRBJ1-2 provide the parts outside the CDR3, is DTGVSQNPRHKITKRGQNVTFRCDPISEHNRLYWYRQTLGQGPEFLTYFQNEAQLEKSRLLSDRFSAERPKGSFSTLEIQRTEQGDSAMYLCASSFKEESNYGYTFGSGTRLTVV.

V gene TRBV20-1 combines with J gene TRBJ2-5; 9 bases are a match to TRBD1. The CDR3 is 14 residues long. CDR1 DFQATT and CDR2 SNEGSKA come from the germline V gene (reference sequence). V shed 3 bases and J 5 bases; nucleotides not matched to a gene: 7. The CDR3 nucleotides are TGCAGTGCTAGGCCACAGGGGGCTGGGGAGACCCAGTACTTC. Amino acid sequence: CSARPQGAGETQYF.

DNA for the CDR3: TGCGCCAGCGGGGAAGCCGGGGAGCTGTTTTTT. Protein sequence: CASGEAGELFF. The rearrangement uses TRBV5-1 and TRBJ2-2, with D uncertain. CDR3 length: 11 amino acids. Trimming cost V 7 bases and J 6 bases, with 7 bases left between them. Germline values: CDR1 SGHRS, CDR2 YFSETQ. Drawing the rest from reference TRBV5-1 and TRBJ2-2, the complete variable domain is KAGVTQTPRYLIKTRGQQVTLSCSPISGHRSVSWYQQTPGQGLQFLFEYFSETQRNKGNFPGRFSGRQFSNSRSEMNVSTLELGDSALYLCASGEAGELFFGEGSRLTVL.

V is TRBV11-2 and J is TRBJ2-3, with TRBD2 matching over 11 bases. The CDR3 length is 15 residues. The J segment lost 2 bases and the V segment lost 5 bases, leaving 3 bases of the junction unmatched. Germline assignment: CDR1 SGHAT and CDR2 FQNNGV. CDR3 residues: CASSPGLAVTDTQYF. The CDR3 nucleotides are TGTGCCAGCAGCCCGGGACTAGCGGTCACAGATACGCAGTATTTT.